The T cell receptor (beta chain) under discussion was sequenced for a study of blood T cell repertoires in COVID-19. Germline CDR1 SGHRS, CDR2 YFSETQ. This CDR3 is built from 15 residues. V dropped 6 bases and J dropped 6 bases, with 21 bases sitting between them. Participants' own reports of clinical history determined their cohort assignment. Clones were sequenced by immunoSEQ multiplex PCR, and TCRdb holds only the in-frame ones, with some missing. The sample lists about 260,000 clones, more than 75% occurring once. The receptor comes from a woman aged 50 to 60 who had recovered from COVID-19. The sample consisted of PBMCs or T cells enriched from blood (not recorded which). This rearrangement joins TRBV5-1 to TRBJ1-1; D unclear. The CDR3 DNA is TGCGCCAGCAAAACAGTCTCGGGATTAAGCGCTGAAGCTTTCTTT. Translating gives CASKTVSGLSAEAFF.